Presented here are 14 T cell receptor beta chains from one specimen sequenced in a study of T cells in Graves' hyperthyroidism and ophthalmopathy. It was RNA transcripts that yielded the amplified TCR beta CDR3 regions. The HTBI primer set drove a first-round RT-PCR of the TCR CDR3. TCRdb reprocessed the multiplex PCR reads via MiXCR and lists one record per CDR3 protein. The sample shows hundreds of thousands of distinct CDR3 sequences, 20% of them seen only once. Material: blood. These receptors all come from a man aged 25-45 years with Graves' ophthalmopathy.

This chain's CDR3 is CSAPGTISYNEQFF. The CDR3, as DNA: TGCAGTGCCCCCGGGACTATCTCCTACAATGAGCAGTTCTTC. The chain combines TRBV20-1 with TRBJ2-1, with 7 bases lining up with TRBD2. The V gene end was trimmed by 6 bases and the J gene end by 0 bases; junction bases not matched to a gene: 5. Germline V lookup: CDR1 DFQATT, CDR2 SNEGSKA (reference sequence). This CDR3 spans 14 amino acids.

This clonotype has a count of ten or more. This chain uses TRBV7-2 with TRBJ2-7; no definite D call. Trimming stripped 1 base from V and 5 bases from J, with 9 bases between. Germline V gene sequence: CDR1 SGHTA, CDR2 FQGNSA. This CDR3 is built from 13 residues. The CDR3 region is CASSLGGSDEQYF. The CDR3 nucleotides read TGTGCCAGCAGCTTAGGAGGTTCTGACGAGCAGTACTTC. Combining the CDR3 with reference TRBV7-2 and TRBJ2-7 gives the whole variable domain GAGVSQSPSNKVTEKGKDVELRCDPISGHTALYWYRQSLGQGLEFLIYFQGNSAPDKSGLPSDRFSAERTGGSVSTLTIQRTQQEDSAVYLCASSLGGSDEQYFGPGTRLTVT.

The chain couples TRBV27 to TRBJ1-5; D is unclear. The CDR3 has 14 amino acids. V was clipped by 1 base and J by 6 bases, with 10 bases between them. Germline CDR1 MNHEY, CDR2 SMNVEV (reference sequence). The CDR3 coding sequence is TGTGCCAGCAGTTTATACGGAGGGATTCAGCCCCAGCATTTT. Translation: CASSLYGGIQPQHF.

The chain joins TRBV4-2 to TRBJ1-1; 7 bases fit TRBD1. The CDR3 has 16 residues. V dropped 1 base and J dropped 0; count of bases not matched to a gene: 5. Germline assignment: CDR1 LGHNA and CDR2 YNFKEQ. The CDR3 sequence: CASSQGLQGMNTEAFF. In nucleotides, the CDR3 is TGTGCCAGCAGCCAAGGCCTACAGGGGATGAACACTGAAGCTTTCTTT.

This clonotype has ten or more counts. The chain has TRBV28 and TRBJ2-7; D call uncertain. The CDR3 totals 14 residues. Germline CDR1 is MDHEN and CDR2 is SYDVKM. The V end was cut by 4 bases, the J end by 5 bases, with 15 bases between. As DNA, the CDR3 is TGTGCCAGCAGTTCCCGACTCCCTTGGGACGAGCAGTACTTC. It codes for CASSSRLPWDEQYF.

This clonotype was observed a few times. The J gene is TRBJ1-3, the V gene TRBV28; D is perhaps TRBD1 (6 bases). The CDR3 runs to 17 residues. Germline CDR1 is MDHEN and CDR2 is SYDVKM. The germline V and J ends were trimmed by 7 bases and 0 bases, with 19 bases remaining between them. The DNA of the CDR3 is TGTGCCAGCATCCCAAGGGGGGGACCCTCCTCTGGAAACACCATATATTTT. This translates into CASIPRGGPSSGNTIYF.

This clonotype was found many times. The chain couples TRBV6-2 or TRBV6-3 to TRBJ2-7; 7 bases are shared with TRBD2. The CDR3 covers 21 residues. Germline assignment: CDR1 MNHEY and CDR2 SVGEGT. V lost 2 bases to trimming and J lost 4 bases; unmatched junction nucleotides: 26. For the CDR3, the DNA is TGTGCCAGCAGTTACCCTACTCTATTTACTAGCGAACCACTACCGGGATACGAGCAGTACTTC. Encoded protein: CASSYPTLFTSEPLPGYEQYF.

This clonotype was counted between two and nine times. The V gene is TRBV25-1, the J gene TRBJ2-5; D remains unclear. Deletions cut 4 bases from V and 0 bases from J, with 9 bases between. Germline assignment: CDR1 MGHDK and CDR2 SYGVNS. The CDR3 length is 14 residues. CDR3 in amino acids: CASSAPHDQETQYF. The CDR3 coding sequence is TGTGCCAGCAGTGCCCCCCACGACCAAGAGACCCAGTACTTC. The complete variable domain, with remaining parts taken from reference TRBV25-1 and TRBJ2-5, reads EADIYQTPRYLVIGTGKKITLECSQTMGHDKMYWYQQDPGMELHLIHYSYGVNSTEKGDLSSESTVSRIRTEHFPLTLESARPSHTSQYLCASSAPHDQETQYFGPGTRLLVL.

The CDR3 DNA follows: TGTGCCAGCAAACCCGGGACAGTGAGCTCTGGAAACACCATATATTTT. This encodes CASKPGTVSSGNTIYF. The rearrangement uses TRBV28 and TRBJ1-3; TRBD1 matches at 7 bases. Losses at the gene ends were 7 bases for V and 0 bases for J; bases not matched to a gene: 9. Germline lookup yields CDR1 MDHEN and CDR2 SYDVKM. The CDR3 loop spans 16 amino acids.

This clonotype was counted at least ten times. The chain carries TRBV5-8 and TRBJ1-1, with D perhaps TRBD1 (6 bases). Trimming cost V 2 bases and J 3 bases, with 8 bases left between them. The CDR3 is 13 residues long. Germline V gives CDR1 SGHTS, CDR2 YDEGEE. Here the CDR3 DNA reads TGTGCCAGCAGCTTAGGGGGGGACACTGAAGCTTTCTTT. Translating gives CASSLGGDTEAFF.

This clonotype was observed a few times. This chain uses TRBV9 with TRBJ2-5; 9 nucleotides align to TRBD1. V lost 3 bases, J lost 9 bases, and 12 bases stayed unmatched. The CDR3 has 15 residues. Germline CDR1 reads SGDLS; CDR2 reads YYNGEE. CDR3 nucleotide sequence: TGTGCCAGCAGCGCTGTCCCCGGACAGGGGAGCGCCCAGTACTTC. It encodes CASSAVPGQGSAQYF. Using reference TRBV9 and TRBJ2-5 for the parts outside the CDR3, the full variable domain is DSGVTQTPKHLITATGQRVTLRCSPRSGDLSVYWYQQSLDQGLQFLIQYYNGEERAKGNILERFSAQQFPDLHSELNLSSLELGDSALYFCASSAVPGQGSAQYFGPGTRLLVL.

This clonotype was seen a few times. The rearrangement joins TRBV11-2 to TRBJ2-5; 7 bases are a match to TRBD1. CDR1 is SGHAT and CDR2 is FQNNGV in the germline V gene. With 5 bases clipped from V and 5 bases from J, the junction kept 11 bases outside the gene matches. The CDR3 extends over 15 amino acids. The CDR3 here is CASSDTTTGMETQYF. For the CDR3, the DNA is TGTGCCAGCAGCGATACGACGACAGGGATGGAGACCCAGTACTTC.

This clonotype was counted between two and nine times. The CDR3 here is CASSQLSTAGELFF. CDR3 sequence (DNA): TGTGCCAGCAGTCAACTCTCCACGGCCGGGGAGCTGTTTTTT. The chain is built from TRBV12-3 or TRBV12-4 and TRBJ2-2, with no clear D. This CDR3 contains 14 residues. Trimming cost V 5 bases and J 6 bases, with 13 bases left between them.

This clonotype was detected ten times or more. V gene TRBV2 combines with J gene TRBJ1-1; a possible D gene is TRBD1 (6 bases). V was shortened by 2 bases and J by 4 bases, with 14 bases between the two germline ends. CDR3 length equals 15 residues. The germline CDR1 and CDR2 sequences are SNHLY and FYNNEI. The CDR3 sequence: CASSEFGEGGTEAFF. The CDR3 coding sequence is TGTGCCAGCAGTGAATTCGGTGAGGGGGGCACTGAAGCTTTCTTT. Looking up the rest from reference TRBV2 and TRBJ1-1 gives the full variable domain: EPEVTQTPSHQVTQMGQEVILRCVPISNHLYFYWYRQILGQKVEFLVSFYNNEISEKSEIFDDQFSVERPDGSNFTLKIRSTKLEDSAMYFCASSEFGEGGTEAFFGQGTRLTVV.